These T cell receptor beta chains were read from a single sample in a study of T-cell reconstitution after alpha-beta-depleted transplantation in children. TCRdb redid the calling of the PCR reads with MiXCR, one entry per CDR3 protein. The sample has hundreds of thousands of distinct CDR3 sequences, more than 9% seen once; the top ten hold just over 2%. The input for sequencing was PBMCs, taken before TCRalphabeta/CD19-depleted stem cell transplant. The receptors stem from a child younger than 10 with inherited bone marrow failure, due to receive a stem cell transplant. Each CDR3 is given with its conserved first and last residue. Each record gives: clone size, D gene, V gene, J gene, CDR3 length, CDR3 protein, CDR3 DNA. The D gene is left open where the match is weak. Expanded clones are given a class, and other clones once, few, many or no size at all.

clone size: few
D gene: -
V gene: TRBV20-1
J gene: TRBJ1-2
CDR3 length: 15
CDR3 protein: CSARARQAEIYGYTF
CDR3 DNA: TGCAGTGCTAGAGCTCGACAGGCCGAAATCTATGGCTACACCTTC

clone size: -
D gene: TRBD1
V gene: TRBV7-9
J gene: TRBJ2-7
CDR3 length: 15
CDR3 protein: CASSFLGQGSYEQYF
CDR3 DNA: TGTGCCAGCAGCTTCCTGGGACAGGGCTCCTACGAGCAGTACTTC

clone size: -
D gene: TRBD2
V gene: TRBV28
J gene: TRBJ2-1
CDR3 length: 12
CDR3 protein: CASRFGTTEQFF
CDR3 DNA: TGTGCCAGCAGATTTGGGACTACTGAGCAGTTCTTC

clone size: many
D gene: TRBD2
V gene: TRBV11-2
J gene: TRBJ2-4
CDR3 length: 13
CDR3 protein: CASSLVGTSGQYF
CDR3 DNA: TGTGCCAGCAGCTTAGTTGGGACTAGCGGACAGTACTTC

clone size: many
D gene: TRBD1
V gene: TRBV20-1
J gene: TRBJ2-2
CDR3 length: 15
CDR3 protein: CSARDRGQCTGELFF
CDR3 DNA: TGCAGTGCTAGAGATAGGGGGCAGTGCACCGGGGAGCTGTTTTTT

clone size: many
D gene: -
V gene: TRBV7-2
J gene: TRBJ2-1
CDR3 length: 15
CDR3 protein: CASSAEGLYYNEQFF
CDR3 DNA: TGTGCCAGCAGCGCCGAAGGACTCTACTACAATGAGCAGTTCTTC

clone size: few
D gene: -
V gene: TRBV6-1
J gene: TRBJ1-6
CDR3 length: 14
CDR3 protein: CASSRRQGNSPLHF
CDR3 DNA: TGTGCCAGCAGCCGACGGCAGGGTAATTCACCCCTCCACTTT

clone size: -
D gene: -
V gene: TRBV7-2
J gene: TRBJ1-6
CDR3 length: 16
CDR3 protein: CASTKRGALYNSPLHF
CDR3 DNA: TGTGCCAGCACAAAAAGAGGGGCATTATATAATTCACCCCTCCACTTT

clone size: many
D gene: TRBD2
V gene: TRBV28
J gene: TRBJ2-7
CDR3 length: 17
CDR3 protein: CASSSPAGTSGTYEQYF
CDR3 DNA: TGTGCCAGCAGTTCCCCCGCCGGGACTAGCGGGACCTACGAGCAGTACTTC

clone size: many
D gene: TRBD2
V gene: TRBV20-1
J gene: TRBJ2-7
CDR3 length: 17
CDR3 protein: CSALDSPRTSAFYEQYF
CDR3 DNA: TGCAGTGCTCTCGACAGCCCTCGGACTAGCGCCTTCTACGAGCAGTACTTC

clone size: many
D gene: -
V gene: TRBV12-5
J gene: TRBJ2-3
CDR3 length: 13
CDR3 protein: CASGWGSGDTQYF
CDR3 DNA: TGTGCTAGTGGTTGGGGCTCGGGAGATACGCAGTATTTT

clone size: many
D gene: TRBD1
V gene: TRBV3-1
J gene: TRBJ2-7
CDR3 length: 15
CDR3 protein: CASSHTGTGIHEQYF
CDR3 DNA: TGTGCCAGCAGTCATACCGGGACAGGGATCCACGAGCAGTACTTC

clone size: many
D gene: TRBD2
V gene: TRBV18
J gene: TRBJ2-1
CDR3 length: 16
CDR3 protein: CASSRQLAGGRYEQFF
CDR3 DNA: TGTGCCAGCTCTAGGCAGCTAGCGGGAGGTCGTTATGAGCAGTTCTTC

clone size: many
D gene: -
V gene: TRBV5-1
J gene: TRBJ2-6
CDR3 length: 15
CDR3 protein: CASSSQGSGANVLTF
CDR3 DNA: TGCGCCAGCAGCTCCCAAGGCTCTGGGGCCAACGTCCTGACTTTC

clone size: -
D gene: -
V gene: TRBV5-1
J gene: TRBJ2-5
CDR3 length: 17
CDR3 protein: CASSLGSIGTKQETQYF
CDR3 DNA: TGCGCCAGCAGCTTGGGTAGTATCGGGACAAAGCAAGAGACCCAGTACTTC

clone size: few
D gene: -
V gene: TRBV6-1
J gene: TRBJ1-1
CDR3 length: 18
CDR3 protein: CASGPAPLKGQTNTEAFF
CDR3 DNA: TGTGCCAGCGGCCCGGCGCCGCTAAAGGGACAAACGAACACTGAAGCTTTCTTT

clone size: many
D gene: TRBD2
V gene: TRBV4-3
J gene: TRBJ2-1
CDR3 length: 15
CDR3 protein: CASSQGSGDYNEQFF
CDR3 DNA: TGCGCCAGCAGCCAAGGGAGCGGGGACTACAATGAGCAGTTCTTC

clone size: many
D gene: TRBD2
V gene: TRBV27
J gene: TRBJ2-1
CDR3 length: 20
CDR3 protein: CASSSQRLAWAPSSYNEQFF
CDR3 DNA: TGTGCCAGCAGTTCCCAAAGACTAGCGTGGGCCCCCAGCTCCTACAATGAGCAGTTCTTC

clone size: many
D gene: -
V gene: TRBV20-1
J gene: TRBJ2-1
CDR3 length: 17
CDR3 protein: CSATRGSGGSSYNEQFF
CDR3 DNA: TGCAGTGCTACACGAGGAAGTGGGGGGAGCTCCTACAATGAGCAGTTCTTC

clone size: few
D gene: -
V gene: TRBV4-1
J gene: TRBJ2-4
CDR3 length: 17
CDR3 protein: CASSQDLPQGTKNIQYF
CDR3 DNA: TGCGCCAGCAGCCAAGATTTACCGCAGGGAACCAAAAACATTCAGTACTTC

clone size: many
D gene: -
V gene: TRBV27
J gene: TRBJ2-7
CDR3 length: 14
CDR3 protein: CASSLTGHSYEQYF
CDR3 DNA: TGTGCCAGCAGTCTTACAGGGCACTCCTACGAGCAGTACTTC

clone size: many
D gene: -
V gene: TRBV6-5
J gene: TRBJ2-7
CDR3 length: 14
CDR3 protein: CASSYSTGRREQYF
CDR3 DNA: TGTGCCAGCAGTTACTCGACAGGGAGGCGAGAGCAGTACTTC

clone size: many
D gene: TRBD2
V gene: TRBV5-1
J gene: TRBJ2-2
CDR3 length: 15
CDR3 protein: CASSLALADTGELFF
CDR3 DNA: TGCGCCAGCAGCTTGGCTCTAGCGGACACCGGGGAGCTGTTTTTT

clone size: many
D gene: -
V gene: TRBV15
J gene: TRBJ2-3
CDR3 length: 14
CDR3 protein: CATSRDQGADTQYF
CDR3 DNA: TGTGCCACCAGCAGAGATCAAGGGGCCGATACGCAGTATTTT

clone size: -
D gene: TRBD2
V gene: TRBV7-2
J gene: TRBJ2-5
CDR3 length: 17
CDR3 protein: CASSLVRGRAGGETQYF
CDR3 DNA: TGTGCCAGCAGCTTAGTTCGCGGGAGGGCCGGGGGAGAGACCCAGTACTTC

clone size: many
D gene: -
V gene: TRBV5-1
J gene: TRBJ2-3
CDR3 length: 15
CDR3 protein: CASSLVWGSTDTQYF
CDR3 DNA: TGCGCCAGCAGCTTGGTTTGGGGAAGCACAGATACGCAGTATTTT

clone size: few
D gene: -
V gene: TRBV29-1
J gene: TRBJ1-4
CDR3 length: 13
CDR3 protein: CSVGGGANEKLFF
CDR3 DNA: TGCAGCGTTGGGGGGGGGGCGAATGAAAAACTGTTTTTT

clone size: -
D gene: TRBD2
V gene: TRBV7-8
J gene: TRBJ2-3
CDR3 length: 16
CDR3 protein: CASSPNGLAGTDTQYF
CDR3 DNA: TGTGCCAGCAGCCCTAACGGACTAGCGGGCACAGATACGCAGTATTTT

clone size: many
D gene: -
V gene: TRBV12-3/TRBV12-4
J gene: TRBJ2-7
CDR3 length: 14
CDR3 protein: CASSGPGTAYEQYF
CDR3 DNA: TGTGCCAGCAGTGGACCCGGGACCGCCTACGAGCAGTACTTC

clone size: -
D gene: -
V gene: TRBV7-2
J gene: TRBJ2-7
CDR3 length: 16
CDR3 protein: CASSLRRASAYYEQYF
CDR3 DNA: TGTGCCAGCAGCTTAAGAAGGGCTAGCGCCTACTACGAGCAGTACTTC

clone size: many
D gene: TRBD1
V gene: TRBV25-1
J gene: TRBJ2-2
CDR3 length: 18
CDR3 protein: CASSEEEPGQGHTGELFF
CDR3 DNA: TGTGCCAGCAGTGAGGAAGAGCCGGGACAGGGCCACACCGGGGAGCTGTTTTTT

clone size: many
D gene: TRBD1
V gene: TRBV10-3
J gene: TRBJ2-7
CDR3 length: 13
CDR3 protein: CAIGGQGANSVAF
CDR3 DNA: TGTGCCATCGGGGGACAGGGGGCCAACTCAGTAGCCTTC

clone size: -
D gene: -
V gene: TRBV24-1
J gene: TRBJ2-3
CDR3 length: 13
CDR3 protein: CATTGTDTDTQYF
CDR3 DNA: TGTGCCACCACCGGGACCGACACAGATACGCAGTATTTT

clone size: -
D gene: -
V gene: TRBV7-6
J gene: TRBJ2-7
CDR3 length: 13
CDR3 protein: CASSPMILSEQYF
CDR3 DNA: TGTGCCAGCAGCCCCATGATACTGAGCGAGCAGTACTTC

clone size: few
D gene: TRBD2
V gene: TRBV7-9
J gene: TRBJ2-1
CDR3 length: 15
CDR3 protein: CASSLAGLPRDEQFF
CDR3 DNA: TGTGCCAGCAGCTTAGCGGGACTACCCAGGGATGAGCAGTTCTTC

clone size: many
D gene: -
V gene: TRBV7-9
J gene: TRBJ1-1
CDR3 length: 15
CDR3 protein: CASSFFGAPNTEAFF
CDR3 DNA: TGTGCCAGCAGCTTTTTCGGTGCGCCGAACACTGAAGCTTTCTTT